This is a list of T cell receptor beta chains from one sample in a study of beta chain features in type 1 diabetes. Generated by immunoSEQ multiplex PCR, the TCRdb table keeps only in-frame clones and is missing some. The sample carries about 370,000 clones, around 10% recorded once. Source material: central memory CD4+ T cells from blood. Receptors originate from a man under 40 with type 1 diabetes. The CDR3 runs from the conserved cysteine through the conserved F or W. D genes are given only for firm matches. Clone size, where shown, is once, few, many, or a class for clones that have expanded.

J,D,V,size,CDR3,DNA
TRBJ2-2,.,TRBV27,few,CASSLRSGQGGTGELFF,TGTGCCAGCAGTCTACGCTCGGGGCAGGGTGGCACCGGGGAGCTGTTTTTT
TRBJ2-1,TRBD2,TRBV7-3,few,CASSLSPSGSNEQFF,TGTGCCAGCAGCTTAAGTCCTAGCGGCTCTAATGAGCAGTTCTTC
TRBJ2-5,TRBD2,TRBV28,.,CASSFFGLAGRETQYF,TGTGCCAGCAGTTTTTTTGGGCTAGCGGGTAGAGAGACCCAGTACTTC
TRBJ2-1,TRBD1,TRBV2,many,CASSALPGGGNEQFF,TGTGCCAGCAGCGCCCTTCCAGGGGGCGGGAATGAGCAGTTCTTC
TRBJ2-7,.,TRBV7-9,few,CASSVTRSYEQYF,TGTGCCAGCAGCGTGACTAGATCCTACGAGCAGTACTTC
TRBJ1-5,.,TRBV4-1,many,CASREQGVSQPQHF,TGCGCCAGCAGGGAACAGGGTGTGAGCCAGCCCCAGCATTTT
TRBJ1-1,TRBD1,TRBV6-5,few,CASRGQWNTEAFF,TGTGCCAGCAGGGGACAGTGGAACACTGAAGCTTTCTTT
TRBJ2-3,.,TRBV7-2,few,CASSSDYLSTDTQYF,TGTGCCAGCAGCTCGGACTACCTGAGCACAGATACGCAGTATTTT
TRBJ1-3,.,TRBV6-5,.,CASSENTIYF,TGTGCCTCATCGGAAAACACCATATATTTT
TRBJ2-2,TRBD2,TRBV27,few,CASSLRGSRTSGNTGELFF,TGTGCCAGCAGTTTACGCGGATCGAGGACTAGCGGGAACACCGGGGAGCTGTTTTTT
TRBJ2-1,TRBD1,TRBV6-6,.,CASSRQGSIGEQFF,TGTGCCAGCAGCCGACAGGGATCTATAGGTGAGCAGTTCTTC
TRBJ1-1,.,TRBV5-4,few,CAIEKLNTEAFF,TGTGCCATCGAGAAGCTGAACACTGAAGCTTTCTTT
TRBJ2-4,.,TRBV7-9,.,CASSLDSSKNIQYF,TGTGCCAGCAGCTTAGATTCATCTAAAAACATTCAGTACTTC
TRBJ2-3,.,TRBV7-2,few,CASRPETARDTQYF,TGTGCCTCCCGGCCAGAGACGGCGCGGGATACGCAGTATTTT
TRBJ1-4,.,TRBV5-5,.,CASSFTGNEKLFF,TGTGCCAGCAGCTTTACAGGAAATGAAAAACTGTTTTTT
TRBJ1-1,TRBD1,TRBV5-6,.,CASSNTDRVNTEAFF,TGTGCCAGCAGCAACACGGACAGGGTGAACACTGAAGCTTTCTTT
TRBJ1-5,.,TRBV28,.,CASTNGRRNQPQHF,TGTGCCAGCACTAACGGGCGCCGCAATCAGCCCCAGCATTTT
TRBJ1-2,.,TRBV7-8,few,CASSQTRGLSYGYTF,TGTGCCAGCAGCCAAACCCGGGGATTGAGCTATGGCTACACCTTC
TRBJ2-6,TRBD2,TRBV28,.,CASSLLGLAGAGLSGANVLTF,TGTGCCAGCAGTTTATTGGGACTAGCGGGAGCGGGTCTCTCTGGGGCCAACGTCCTGACTTTC
TRBJ2-7,.,TRBV20-1,few,CSAAQGNEQYF,TGCAGTGCGGCGCAGGGAAACGAGCAGTACTTC
TRBJ2-7,.,TRBV27,few,CASSGQAESYEQYF,TGTGCCAGCAGTGGGCAGGCCGAGTCCTACGAGCAGTACTTC
TRBJ2-5,TRBD1,TRBV28,few,CASSDPTGTGTETQYF,TGTGCCAGCAGTGACCCTACCGGGACAGGGACGGAGACCCAGTACTTC
TRBJ1-5,.,TRBV11-2,.,CASSSQGDQPQHF,TGTGCCAGCAGCTCGCAGGGAGATCAGCCCCAGCATTTT
TRBJ2-5,TRBD2,TRBV27,few,CASSSGLNQQETQYF,TGTGCCAGCAGTTCGGGACTAAACCAACAAGAGACCCAGTACTTC
TRBJ2-1,.,TRBV30,.,CAWSVWGQQFF,TGTGCCTGGAGTGTATGGGGGCAGCAGTTCTTC
TRBJ2-1,TRBD2,TRBV5-1,.,CASSEAGVSYNEQFF,TGCGCCAGCAGCGAGGCGGGAGTGTCCTACAATGAGCAGTTCTTC
TRBJ2-5,.,TRBV6-6,.,CASRFRTAVQETQYF,TGTGCCAGCCGATTTAGGACGGCCGTTCAAGAGACCCAGTACTTC
TRBJ2-3,TRBD2,TRBV28,few,CASSRTSGITDTQYF,TGTGCCAGCAGTCGGACTAGCGGTATCACAGATACGCAGTATTTT
TRBJ1-1,.,TRBV27,few,CASSLTAGYNEAFF,TGTGCCAGCAGTTTGACGGCGGGGTACAATGAAGCTTTCTTT
TRBJ2-5,.,TRBV11-2,.,CASSSVGRQETQYF,TGTGCCAGCAGCTCCGTGGGGAGACAAGAGACCCAGTACTTC
TRBJ2-2,TRBD1,TRBV7-8,few,CASTLRQAGQGNTGELFF,TGTGCCAGCACCCTGCGACAAGCGGGACAGGGGAACACCGGGGAGCTGTTTTTT
TRBJ2-6,.,TRBV11-3,few,CASSLMGSSGANVLTF,TGTGCCAGCAGTTTGATGGGCTCCTCTGGGGCCAACGTCCTGACTTTC
TRBJ2-7,TRBD2,TRBV28,.,CASGYLLAERPYEQYF,TGTGCCAGCGGCTACCTACTAGCGGAACGGCCCTACGAGCAGTACTTC
TRBJ2-4,.,TRBV28,many,CASIGVVNIQYF,TGTGCCAGCATCGGGGTTGTAAACATTCAGTACTTC
TRBJ1-2,.,TRBV12-2,few,CASRPVLSGYTF,TGTGCAAGTCGCCCGGTCCTCTCCGGCTACACCTTC